This T cell receptor beta chain emerged from a study of T cell repertoires in cytomegalovirus infection. General study points: Predominance within the ex vivo response was attributable to HLA-C-restricted CMV-specific TCR beta clonotypes.

This clonotype occurred a few times. Its cognate antigen is unknown. TCRdb recomputed calls from the reads with MiXCR, one row per CDR3 protein. The profile covers around 710,000 distinct CDR3 sequences, with under 35% appearing a single time and less than 15% taken by the ten largest. V lost 1 base and J lost 1, with 8 bases in between. This CDR3 is built from 14 residues. In germline, CDR1 is SGHVS, CDR2 FNYEAQ. The sequencing used cultured CD8+ T cells from PBMCs, collected from culture after CMV antigen stimulation. This chain joins TRBV7-6 and TRBJ2-7; D tentatively reads TRBD1 or TRBD2 (5 bases each). This TCR was sampled from a human donor in good health (CMV status not recorded). Some clones in this sample may be carry-over from other donors' samples. The CDR3 is CASSLVGESYEQYF. DNA for the CDR3: TGTGCCAGCAGCTTAGTGGGGGAATCCTACGAGCAGTACTTC.